This TCR beta chain is drawn from a study of T cell responses to AZD1222 COVID-19 vaccine. Trimming shortened V by 2 bases and J by 1 base, and 10 bases separated the two germline ends. CDR1 is MNHEY, CDR2 SVGEGT, per germline. The CDR3 runs to 15 residues. Sequenced by immunoSEQ multiplex PCR; TCRdb stores in-frame clones only, minus some. In the table there are approximately 70,000 clones, around four fifths of which are singletons. The chain recombines TRBV6-2 or TRBV6-3 with TRBJ2-3; D perhaps matches TRBD2 (5 bases). The receptor's source is an adult in good health. The sequenced sample was peripheral blood, obtained on day 0 of AZD1222 vaccination. The CDR3 DNA follows: TGTGCCAGCAGTTACGAAGCGGCCGGCACAGATACGCAGTATTTT. Translated: CASSYEAAGTDTQYF.